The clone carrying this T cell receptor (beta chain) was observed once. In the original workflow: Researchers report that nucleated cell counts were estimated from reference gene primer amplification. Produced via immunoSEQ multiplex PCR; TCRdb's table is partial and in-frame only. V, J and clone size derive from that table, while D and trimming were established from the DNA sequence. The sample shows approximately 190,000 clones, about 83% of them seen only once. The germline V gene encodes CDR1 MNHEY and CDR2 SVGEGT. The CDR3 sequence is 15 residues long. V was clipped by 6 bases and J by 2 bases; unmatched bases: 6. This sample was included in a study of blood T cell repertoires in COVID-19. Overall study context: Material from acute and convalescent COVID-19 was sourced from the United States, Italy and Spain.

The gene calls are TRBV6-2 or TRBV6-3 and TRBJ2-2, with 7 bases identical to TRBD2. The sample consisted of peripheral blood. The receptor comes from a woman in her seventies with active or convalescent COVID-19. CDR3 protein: CASSLGGSNTGELFF. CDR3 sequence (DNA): TGTGCCAGCAGCCTCGGCGGGAGCAACACCGGGGAGCTGTTTTTT.